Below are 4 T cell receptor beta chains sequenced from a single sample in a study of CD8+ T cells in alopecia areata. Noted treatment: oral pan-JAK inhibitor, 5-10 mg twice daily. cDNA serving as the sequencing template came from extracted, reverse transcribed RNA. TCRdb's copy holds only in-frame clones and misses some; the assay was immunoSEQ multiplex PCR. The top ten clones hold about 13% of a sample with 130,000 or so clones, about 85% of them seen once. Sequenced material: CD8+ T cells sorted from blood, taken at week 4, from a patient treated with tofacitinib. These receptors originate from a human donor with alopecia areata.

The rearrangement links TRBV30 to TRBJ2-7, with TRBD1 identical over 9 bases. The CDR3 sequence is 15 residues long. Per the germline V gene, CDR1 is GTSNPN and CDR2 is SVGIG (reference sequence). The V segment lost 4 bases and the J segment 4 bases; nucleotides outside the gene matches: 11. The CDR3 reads CAWTPGTGFGYEQYF. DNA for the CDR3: TGTGCCTGGACCCCCGGGACAGGGTTTGGATACGAGCAGTACTTC. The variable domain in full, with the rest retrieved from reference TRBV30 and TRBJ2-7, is SQTIHQWPATLVQPVGSPLSLECTVEGTSNPNLYWYRQAAGRGLQLLFYSVGIGQISSEVPQNLSASRPQDRQFILSSKKLLLSDSGFYLCAWTPGTGFGYEQYFGPGTRLTVT.

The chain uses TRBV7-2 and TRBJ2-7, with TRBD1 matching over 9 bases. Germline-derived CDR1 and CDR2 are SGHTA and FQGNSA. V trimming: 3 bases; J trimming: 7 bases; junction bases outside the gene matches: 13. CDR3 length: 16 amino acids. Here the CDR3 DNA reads TGTGCCAGCAGCTTCCGGGACAGGGAGGTTGCTGGAGAGCAGTACTTC. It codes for CASSFRDREVAGEQYF. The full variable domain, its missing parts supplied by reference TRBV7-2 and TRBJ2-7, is GAGVSQSPSNKVTEKGKDVELRCDPISGHTALYWYRQSLGQGLEFLIYFQGNSAPDKSGLPSDRFSAERTGGSVSTLTIQRTQQEDSAVYLCASSFRDREVAGEQYFGPGTRLTVT.

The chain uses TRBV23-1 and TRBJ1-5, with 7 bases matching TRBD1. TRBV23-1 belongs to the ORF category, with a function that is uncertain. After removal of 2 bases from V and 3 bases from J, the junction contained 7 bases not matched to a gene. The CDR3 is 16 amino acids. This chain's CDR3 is CASSQRGRGDNQPQHF. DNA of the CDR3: TGCGCCAGCAGTCAAAGGGGGCGGGGAGACAATCAGCCCCAGCATTTT.

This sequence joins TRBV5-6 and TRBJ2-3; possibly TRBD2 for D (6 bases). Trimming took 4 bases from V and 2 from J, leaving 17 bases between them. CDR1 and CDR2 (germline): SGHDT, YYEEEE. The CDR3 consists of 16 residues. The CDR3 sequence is CASSLELAKTTDTQYF. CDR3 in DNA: TGTGCCAGCAGCCTCGAACTAGCTAAGACCACAGATACGCAGTATTTT.